This passage covers 22 T cell receptor beta chains from one sample sequenced in a study of blood T cell repertoires in COVID-19 (dated by TCRdb to about 2020). Library preparation used the immunoSEQ multiplex PCR assay. Here the immuneACCESS table is served through TCRdb, limited to in-frame sequences with V and J called. Missing clones are a known gap in these copies; in checked studies unresolved V genes cover under half, and the rest lacks a known reason. The sample table contains about 400,000 clones; only one count was recorded for around 90% of them. The ten biggest clones cover over 2% of the sample. The material sequenced was PBMCs or T cells enriched from blood (not recorded which). These receptors all come from a woman between 40 and 50 years old with acute COVID-19.

The DNA for the CDR3 is TGCAGCGTTTTCTCTCAGGTAAACACTGAAGCTTTCTTT. Its protein is CSVFSQVNTEAFF. This rearrangement joins TRBV29-1 to TRBJ1-1; the D is unclear. The germline gives CDR1 SQVTM, CDR2 ANQGSEA. The CDR3 totals 13 residues. The ends were cut back, 5 bases at V and 2 bases at J, with 12 bases in the middle.

This rearrangement joins TRBV28 to TRBJ1-2; 11 bases agree with TRBD1. Germline loops: CDR1 MDHEN, CDR2 SYDVKM. With 5 bases clipped from V and 4 bases from J, the junction kept 3 bases outside the gene matches. This CDR3 has 14 amino acids. In DNA form, the CDR3 reads TGTGCCAGCAGTCCCGGGACAGGGGGCTATGGCTACACCTTC. Protein product: CASSPGTGGYGYTF.

V is TRBV30 and J is TRBJ1-1; 8 bases line up with TRBD1. The V gene's germline CDR1 is GTSNPN and CDR2 SVGIG (reference sequence). The J segment lost 5 bases and the V segment lost 0 bases, leaving 5 bases of the junction unmatched. The CDR3 is 14 residues long. The CDR3 protein is CAWSVSGGETEAFF. The CDR3 DNA reads as TGTGCCTGGAGTGTTTCAGGGGGCGAAACTGAAGCTTTCTTT.

The chain is built from TRBV19 and TRBJ1-3; 9 nucleotides match TRBD1. V gave up 6 bases and J gave up 4 bases; unmatched junction bases: 7. This CDR3 contains 15 residues. Germline lookup yields CDR1 LNHDA and CDR2 SQIVND (reference sequence). The CDR3 sequence is CASRPGTGPGNTIYF. The CDR3 DNA reads TGTGCCAGTAGACCGGGGACAGGGCCCGGAAACACCATATATTTT.

The chain links TRBV5-4 to TRBJ2-5, with a possible D match to TRBD2 (5 bases). The CDR3 sequence is 17 residues long. The ends were cut back, 4 bases at V and 1 base at J, with 20 bases in the middle. CDR1 SGHNT and CDR2 YYREEE come from the germline V gene (reference sequence). CDR3 residues: CASSTGQRKVTQETQYF. In nucleotides, the CDR3 is TGTGCCAGCAGCACCGGGCAGCGGAAAGTAACCCAAGAGACCCAGTACTTC.

The chain employs TRBV2 and TRBJ2-2, with unresolved D. This CDR3 has 13 amino acids. Germline assignment: CDR1 SNHLY and CDR2 FYNNEI. V lost 7 bases and J 4 bases, leaving 10 bases between the germline ends. CDR3 sequence reads: CASTLTPTGELFF. The DNA for the CDR3 is TGTGCCAGCACCTTGACACCCACCGGGGAGCTGTTTTTT.

J is TRBJ2-1 and V is TRBV10-3; D is undetermined. V shed 4 bases and J shed 4 bases, with 11 bases lying between them. The CDR3 length is 14 residues. The germline CDR1 and CDR2 sequences are ENHRY and SYGVKD. The CDR3 sequence is CAISVSSGYNEQFF. Here the CDR3 DNA reads TGTGCCATCAGTGTATCATCCGGGTACAATGAGCAGTTCTTC.

The V call is TRBV19, the J call TRBJ1-1; 8 bases fit TRBD1. The trim removed 5 bases at V and 1 base at J, leaving 3 bases unmatched. Germline values: CDR1 LNHDA, CDR2 SQIVND (reference sequence). CDR3 size: 14 residues. For the CDR3, the DNA is TGTGCCAGTAGTCTCGGACAGGGGAACACTGAAGCTTTCTTT. It specifies CASSLGQGNTEAFF.

The gene calls are TRBV24-1 and TRBJ2-1, with a weak D call TRBD2 (5 bases). V was pared by 5 bases and J by 0 bases, with 10 bases between. CDR3 length: 15 residues. Germline V gene lookup returns CDR1 KGHDR and CDR2 SFDVKD. The CDR3 DNA follows: TGTGCCACCAGTGGTGGGAGTAGCTCCTACAATGAGCAGTTCTTC. Translation gives CATSGGSSSYNEQFF.

The chain employs TRBV6-5 and TRBJ1-5, with TRBD1 as a possible D gene (5 bases). The germline gives CDR1 MNHEY, CDR2 SVGAGI. CDR3 size: 14 residues. V was pared by 6 bases and J by 1 base, with 10 bases between. The DNA of the CDR3 is TGTGCCAGCAGGGGTGGGGGGAGCAATCAGCCCCAGCATTTT. It encodes CASRGGGSNQPQHF.

This chain connects TRBV23-1 to TRBJ1-5, with a possible D match to TRBD1 (6 bases). TRBV23-1 is sorted into the ORF group, with uncertain function. The germline V and J ends were trimmed by 7 bases and 4 bases, with 8 bases remaining between them. This CDR3 contains 12 residues. The CDR3 loop is CASTDRNQPQHF. In DNA, the CDR3 is TGCGCCAGCACCGACAGGAATCAGCCCCAGCATTTT.

The chain combines TRBV19 with TRBJ1-4, with D possibly TRBD1 on 5 matching bases. CDR3 length equals 16 residues. V lost 3 bases to trimming and J lost 7 bases, with 18 bases between them. Looked up from germline, CDR1 is LNHDA and CDR2 is SQIVND (reference sequence). The CDR3 region has the DNA TGTGCCAGTAGTATCCCGAAACACCTGGGGGGTGAAAAACTGTTTTTT. It translates to CASSIPKHLGGEKLFF.

The rearrangement uses TRBV2 and TRBJ1-1; no reliable D call. V was pared by 5 bases and J by 1 base, with 11 bases between. CDR1 is SNHLY and CDR2 is FYNNEI in the germline V gene. The CDR3 length is 14 residues. CDR3 protein: CASSSRPGNTEAFF. Written as DNA, the CDR3 is TGTGCCAGCAGTTCTAGACCGGGGAACACTGAAGCTTTCTTT.

This clone has only a few counts. The chain recombines TRBV2 with TRBJ2-7, with 9 positions matching TRBD2. V lost 8 bases and J lost 3; bases outside the gene matches: 5. Looked up from germline, CDR1 is SNHLY and CDR2 is FYNNEI. The CDR3 has 13 amino acids. The CDR3 is CASGDSGGYEQYF. The CDR3 nucleotides are TGTGCCAGCGGGGATAGCGGGGGCTACGAGCAGTACTTC.

The chain is built from TRBV3-1 (or the pseudogene TRBV3-2) and TRBJ2-1, with a weak D call TRBD1 (6 bases). V was trimmed by 4 bases and J by 5 bases, leaving 12 bases between them. The CDR3 runs 14 residues. Germline V gives CDR1 LGHDT, CDR2 YNNKEL (reference sequence). The CDR3 DNA reads as TGTGCCAGCAGCCCATTGACAGGTGACAATGAGCAGTTCTTC. This gives the protein CASSPLTGDNEQFF.

The gene calls are TRBV19 and TRBJ1-3; TRBD1 aligns across 7 bases. This CDR3 contains 19 residues. The germline CDR1 and CDR2 sequences are LNHDA and SQIVND (reference sequence). With 5 bases clipped from V and 7 bases from J, the junction kept 23 bases outside the gene matches. This CDR3 is CASSVPGQRMGNRRNTIYF. CDR3 bases: TGTGCCAGTAGTGTACCGGGACAGAGGATGGGGAACCGGCGGAACACCATATATTTT.

The sample holds a few counts of this clone. This rearrangement joins TRBV10-3 to TRBJ2-3, with D uncertain. This CDR3 has 11 residues. V lost 5 bases, J lost 5 bases, and 5 bases lay in between. Germline values: CDR1 ENHRY, CDR2 SYGVKD. The CDR3 DNA reads TGTGCCATCAGTTCCTTAGATACGCAGTATTTT. The encoded protein is CAISSLDTQYF.

The J gene is TRBJ2-2, the V gene TRBV5-1; D is perhaps TRBD1 (6 bases). This CDR3 has 15 amino acids. Deletions cut 4 bases from V and 3 bases from J, with 13 bases between. In germline, CDR1 is SGHRS, CDR2 YFSETQ. Written as DNA, the CDR3 is TGCGCCAGCAGCAGCGGACAGTCGGACACCGGGGAGCTGTTTTTT. Its translation is CASSSGQSDTGELFF.

The chain combines TRBV19 with TRBJ2-5; D may be TRBD2 (6 bases). The CDR3 has 14 residues. With 1 base removed from V and 5 bases from J, the gap between germline ends came to 11 bases. Germline V gene data show CDR1 as LNHDA and CDR2 as SQIVND (reference sequence). The CDR3 DNA is TGTGCCAGTAGTATAGCTGGGGGGTTGGAGACCCAGTACTTC. Its protein is CASSIAGGLETQYF.

The chain recombines TRBV2 with TRBJ1-2; TRBD1 agrees at 9 bases. Germline V gives CDR1 SNHLY, CDR2 FYNNEI. V lost 5 bases to trimming and J lost 5 bases; unmatched junction nucleotides: 6. This CDR3 has 14 amino acids. The CDR3 protein is CASSPTGGRYGYTF. The CDR3 DNA follows: TGTGCCAGCAGTCCTACAGGGGGCAGGTATGGCTACACCTTC.

The chain is built from TRBV5-1 and TRBJ2-7; 10 positions match TRBD2. The V and J ends lost 0 bases and 6 bases, in that order; junction bases with no gene match: 9. Germline CDR1 and CDR2: SGHRS and YFSETQ. The CDR3 is 16 amino acids. The CDR3 DNA follows: TGCGCCAGCAGCTTGGCTAGCGGGGGTTCCTCTGGCGAGCAGTACTTC. This translates into CASSLASGGSSGEQYF.

This clone was detected once. The chain is built from TRBV6-5 and TRBJ2-7; maybe TRBD2 (5 bases). Germline V lookup: CDR1 MNHEY, CDR2 SVGAGI. Trimming took off 0 bases at V and 5 bases at J, with 8 bases between the two ends. The CDR3 is made up of 13 amino acids. CDR3 bases: TGTGCCAGCAGTTACTCGGAGCGGCACGAGCAGTACTTC. It yields the protein CASSYSERHEQYF.